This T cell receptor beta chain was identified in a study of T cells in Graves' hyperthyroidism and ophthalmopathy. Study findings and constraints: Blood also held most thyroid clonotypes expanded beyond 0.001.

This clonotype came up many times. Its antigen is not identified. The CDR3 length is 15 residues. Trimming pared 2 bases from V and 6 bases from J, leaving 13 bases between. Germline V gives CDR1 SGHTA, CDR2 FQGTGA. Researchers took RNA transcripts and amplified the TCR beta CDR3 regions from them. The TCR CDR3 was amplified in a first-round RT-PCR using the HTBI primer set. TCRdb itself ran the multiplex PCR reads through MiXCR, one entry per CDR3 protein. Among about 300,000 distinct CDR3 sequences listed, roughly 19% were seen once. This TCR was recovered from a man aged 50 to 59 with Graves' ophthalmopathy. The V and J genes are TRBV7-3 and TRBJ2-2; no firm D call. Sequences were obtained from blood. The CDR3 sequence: CASSLGPRQAGELFF. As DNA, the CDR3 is TGTGCCAGCAGCTTAGGCCCAAGGCAGGCCGGGGAGCTGTTTTTT.